What follows are 16 T cell receptor beta chains derived from one specimen sequenced in a study of blood T cell repertoires in COVID-19. Assay used: immunoSEQ multiplex PCR; TCRdb lists only in-frame clones, some missing. This table has about 110,000 clones, 69% appearing once. Sequenced: peripheral blood. The receptor set was obtained from a man older than 75 with acute or convalescent COVID-19.

The chain couples TRBV14 to TRBJ2-2; 8 bases are shared with TRBD1. V shed 5 bases, J shed 7 bases, and the junction held 9 bases outside the gene matches. CDR3 size: 15 residues. Germline V CDR1 and CDR2: SGHDN, FVKESK. The CDR3: CASSAGTGLFGELFF. The CDR3 DNA sequence: TGTGCCAGCAGCGCCGGGACAGGTCTCTTCGGGGAGCTGTTTTTT.

J is TRBJ1-1 and V is TRBV7-2; 8 bases are a match to TRBD1. Losses at the gene ends were 3 bases for V and 4 bases for J; bases not matched to a gene: 4. CDR1 is SGHTA and CDR2 is FQGNSA in the germline V gene. This CDR3 spans 14 amino acids. This chain's CDR3 is CASSLTGVGTEAFF. CDR3 DNA sequence: TGTGCCAGCAGCTTGACAGGGGTGGGCACTGAAGCTTTCTTT.

V usage is TRBV5-1 and J usage is TRBJ2-4; perhaps TRBD1 as D (6 bases). Looked up from germline, CDR1 is SGHRS and CDR2 is YFSETQ. V was pared by 1 base and J by 4 bases, with 9 bases between. The CDR3 has 14 amino acids. The CDR3 loop is CASSLSGEKNIQYF. The DNA of the CDR3 is TGCGCCAGCAGCTTGTCAGGGGAGAAAAACATTCAGTACTTC. The whole variable domain, filled in from reference TRBV5-1 and TRBJ2-4, reads KAGVTQTPRYLIKTRGQQVTLSCSPISGHRSVSWYQQTPGQGLQFLFEYFSETQRNKGNFPGRFSGRQFSNSRSEMNVSTLELGDSALYLCASSLSGEKNIQYFGAGTRLSVL.

The gene calls are TRBV10-3 and TRBJ1-5, with D possibly being TRBD1 (5 bases). CDR1 ENHRY and CDR2 SYGVKD come from the germline V gene. Trimming left V 0 bases short and J 6 bases short, with 12 bases between. The CDR3 runs 15 residues. This chain's CDR3 is CAISESPAGVQPQHF. Here the CDR3 DNA reads TGTGCCATCAGTGAGTCACCAGCGGGGGTTCAGCCCCAGCATTTT.

The rearrangement links TRBV29-1 to TRBJ1-2; 8 bases are a match to TRBD1. After removal of 7 bases from V and 4 bases from J, the junction contained 11 bases not matched to a gene. The germline V gene encodes CDR1 SQVTM and CDR2 ANQGSEA. CDR3 length equals 14 residues. The CDR3 DNA is TGCAGCGCCCGGACAGGGAATCGTCTCTATGGCTACACCTTC. This gives the protein CSARTGNRLYGYTF. The full variable domain, its missing parts supplied by reference TRBV29-1 and TRBJ1-2, is SAVISQKPSRDICQRGTSLTIQCQVDSQVTMMFWYRQQPGQSLTLIATANQGSEATYESGFVIDKFPISRPNLTFSTLTVSNMSPEDSSIYLCSARTGNRLYGYTFGSGTRLTVV.

This clone was seen more than once but under ten times. The rearrangement uses TRBV19 and TRBJ1-6; possibly TRBD1 for D (5 bases). Germline V gives CDR1 LNHDA, CDR2 SQIVND (reference sequence). The CDR3 sequence is 12 residues long. Trimming cost V 8 bases and J 10 bases, with 12 bases left between them. CDR3 nucleotide sequence: TGTGCCAGTTCGGTCCAGGGCTCACCCCTCCACTTT. Encoded protein: CASSVQGSPLHF.

The CDR3 DNA reads as TGTGCCAGCAGCTTGCGGAGGGACAGCCTCTACAATGAGCAGTTCTTC. Its translation: CASSLRRDSLYNEQFF. The genes are TRBV5-8 and TRBJ2-1, with D possibly matching TRBD1 (7 bases). V lost 1 base and J 3 bases, leaving 14 bases between the germline ends. CDR1 is SGHTS and CDR2 is YDEGEE in the germline V gene. The CDR3 covers 16 residues.

The V and J genes are TRBV27 and TRBJ2-6; D is unresolved. Germline CDR1 reads MNHEY; CDR2 reads SMNVEV (reference sequence). The ends were cut back, 6 bases at V and 2 bases at J, with 8 bases in the middle. The CDR3 has 14 amino acids. CDR3 residues: CASRTFTGANVLTF. The DNA of the CDR3 is TGTGCCAGCAGAACATTTACTGGGGCCAACGTCCTGACTTTC.

This clone came up many times. The rearrangement uses TRBV6-5 and TRBJ2-7; possibly TRBD1 for D (8 bases). The V end was cut by 8 bases, the J end by 0 bases, with 14 bases between. The CDR3 covers 14 residues. Germline V gives CDR1 MNHEY, CDR2 SVGAGI. The CDR3 sequence is CASGRDRYSYEQYF. As DNA, the CDR3 is TGTGCCAGCGGGAGGGACAGGTACTCCTACGAGCAGTACTTC.

There are a few counts of this clone. The genes are TRBV19 and TRBJ1-2; D remains ambiguous. Trimming removed 5 bases at V and 3 bases at J, with 7 bases between. CDR1 is LNHDA, CDR2 SQIVND, per germline (reference sequence). The CDR3 runs 12 residues. The CDR3 sequence is CASSVTDYGYTF. CDR3 sequence (DNA): TGTGCCAGTAGTGTCACAGACTATGGCTACACCTTC.

This clone was picked up one time. The rearrangement joins TRBV6-5 to TRBJ2-1; 10 nucleotides match TRBD2. Germline loops: CDR1 MNHEY, CDR2 SVGAGI. The CDR3 consists of 15 residues. Unmatched junction bases numbered 1, after V lost 3 bases and J lost 2 bases. CDR3 sequence (DNA): TGTGCCAGCAGTTATAGCGGGAGGACCTACAATGAGCAGTTCTTC. Translating gives CASSYSGRTYNEQFF.

Only one count was recorded for this clone. One junction end disagrees with the germline gene, perhaps due to a read error. The CDR3 loop is CATSRGLDEQYF. The CDR3 DNA is TGTGCCACCAGTAGGGGGCTGGACGAGCAGTACTTC. V is TRBV28 and J is TRBJ2-7; 7 bases match TRBD1. The germline gives CDR1 MDHEN, CDR2 SYDVKM. The CDR3 length is 12 residues.

The chain joins TRBV5-4 to TRBJ1-1; tentative D call: TRBD1 (6 bases). Germline V gene sequence: CDR1 SGHNT, CDR2 YYREEE (reference sequence). The V gene lost 2 bases and the J gene lost 4 bases, with 12 bases spanning the gap. This CDR3 is 14 amino acids long. CDR3 loop: CASSLNTGFTEAFF. For the CDR3, the DNA is TGTGCCAGCAGCTTAAATACAGGGTTCACTGAAGCTTTCTTT. Together with reference TRBV5-4 and TRBJ1-1, the CDR3 gives the full variable domain: ETGVTQSPTHLIKTRGQQVTLRCSSQSGHNTVSWYQQALGQGPQFIFQYYREEENGRGNFPPRFSGLQFPNYSSELNVNALELDDSALYLCASSLNTGFTEAFFGQGTRLTVV.

This clone was seen repeatedly, ten times or more. V gene TRBV6-5 combines with J gene TRBJ2-5; 8 positions agree with TRBD2. V lost 2 bases and J lost 3; bases outside the gene matches: 2. Germline V gene lookup returns CDR1 MNHEY and CDR2 SVGAGI. The CDR3 has 14 residues. Here the CDR3 reads CASSYAGGEETQYF. CDR3 DNA sequence: TGTGCCAGCAGTTACGCCGGGGGGGAAGAGACCCAGTACTTC.

The chain links TRBV5-1 to TRBJ1-2, with 10 bases identical to TRBD1. V was pared by 4 bases and J by 5 bases, with 8 bases of the junction left unmatched. The CDR3 loop spans 15 amino acids. Germline values: CDR1 SGHRS, CDR2 YFSETQ. The CDR3 sequence is CASSVTGTGVYGYTF. CDR3 coding DNA: TGCGCCAGCAGCGTCACCGGGACAGGGGTATATGGCTACACCTTC.

V gene TRBV29-1 combines with J gene TRBJ1-1; 7 bases are a match to TRBD1. The trim removed 6 bases at V and 5 bases at J, leaving 9 bases unmatched. The germline V gene has CDR1 SQVTM and CDR2 ANQGSEA. CDR3 length equals 13 residues. CDR3 coding DNA: TGCAGCGTCATGGCCTCAGGGGGGACTGAAGCTTTCTTT. Protein: CSVMASGGTEAFF.